The 30 T cell receptor beta chains below were found in one sample sequenced in a study of T cells in Graves' hyperthyroidism and ophthalmopathy. Amplified TCR beta CDR3 regions derived from RNA transcripts. HTBI primers were employed in a first-round RT-PCR of the TCR CDR3. Using its own MiXCR run on the multiplex PCR reads, TCRdb lists one record per CDR3 protein. The data hold hundreds of thousands of distinct CDR3 sequences, with around 13% observed a single time. Sequenced material: blood. The receptors shown here come from a woman aged 18-29 years with Graves' hyperthyroidism.

V is TRBV7-2 and J is TRBJ2-6; the D is unclear. From germline, CDR1 is SGHTA and CDR2 FQGNSA. The V end lost 1 base, the J end lost 0 bases, and 10 bases lay between the germline ends. The CDR3 extends over 17 amino acids. CDR3 coding DNA: TGTGCCAGCAGCTTAGAACAATTGGCCTCTGGGGCCAACGTCCTGACTTTC. The encoded protein is CASSLEQLASGANVLTF.

This clonotype appeared many times. The chain joins TRBV7-3 to TRBJ1-1, with TRBD1 as a possible D gene (5 bases). Germline assignment: CDR1 SGHTA and CDR2 FQGTGA. The CDR3 extends over 13 amino acids. Trimming removed 1 base from V and 7 bases from J, with 10 bases in between. CDR3: CASSLMGGGEAFF. For the CDR3, the DNA is TGTGCCAGCAGCTTAATGGGGGGAGGTGAAGCTTTCTTT.

This clonotype was counted only a few times. The V and J genes are TRBV4-2 and TRBJ2-1; 14 bases map to TRBD2. The CDR3 has 16 residues. V shed 3 bases, J shed 8 bases, and the junction held 6 bases outside the gene matches. CDR1 and CDR2 from the germline V gene are LGHNA and YNFKEQ. The CDR3: CASSQAGTSGSHEQFF. The CDR3 DNA reads as TGTGCCAGCAGCCAGGCCGGGACTAGCGGGAGCCATGAGCAGTTCTTC.

V is TRBV12-5 and J is TRBJ1-2; TRBD1 matches at 7 bases. CDR1 LGHNT and CDR2 FRNRAP come from the germline V gene. V was clipped by 6 bases and J by 2 bases; unmatched bases: 12. The CDR3 totals 16 residues. As DNA, the CDR3 is TGTGCTAGTGGCTCGTCCTGGACAGGAGAGAACTATGGCTACACCTTC. Translation gives CASGSSWTGENYGYTF.

As for this clonotype: One end of the junction fails to match germline, which may point to a read error. The V call is TRBV5-1, the J call TRBJ2-1, with 14 bases fitting TRBD2. Germline loops: CDR1 SGHRS, CDR2 YFSETQ. CDR3 length equals 16 residues. The CDR3 reads CACSHPGLAGDDEQFF. The CDR3 coding sequence is TGCGCCTGCAGCCATCCGGGACTAGCGGGAGACGATGAGCAGTTCTTC.

The genes are TRBV7-9 and TRBJ2-5, with 13 nucleotides matching TRBD2. This CDR3 contains 15 residues. V was pared by 8 bases and J by 4 bases, with 7 bases of the junction left unmatched. CDR1 is SEHNR, CDR2 FQNEAQ, per germline (reference sequence). Here the CDR3 reads CASQPTSGRSETQYF. For the CDR3, the DNA is TGTGCCAGCCAACCGACTAGCGGGAGGTCAGAGACCCAGTACTTC.

This clonotype was detected only a few times. The gene calls are TRBV28 and TRBJ2-1; 10 bases fit TRBD2. The germline CDR1 and CDR2 sequences are MDHEN and SYDVKM. The CDR3 covers 14 residues. The junction had 7 bases not matched to a gene; V was cut back by 6 bases and J by 8 bases. CDR3 DNA: TGTGCCAGCAGGAGCGGGAGGGCCATCGATGAGCAGTTCTTC. Translation: CASRSGRAIDEQFF.

The CDR3 here is CASSPLKREGRWTF. Written as DNA, the CDR3 is TGTGCCAGCAGCCCGTTAAAGCGGGAGGGCCGGTGGACTTTC. The rearrangement joins TRBV7-6 to TRBJ2-6; 10 bases map to TRBD2. The CDR3 has 14 amino acids. Germline V CDR1 and CDR2: SGHVS, FNYEAQ. Germline trimming cut 5 bases from V and 18 bases from J; bases unmatched to any gene: 13.

V and J are TRBV7-9 and TRBJ2-3; 10 bases agree with TRBD1. The CDR3 is 15 residues long. V gave up 0 bases and J gave up 4 bases; unmatched junction bases: 1. Germline V CDR1 and CDR2: SEHNR, FQNEAQ (reference sequence). The CDR3 sequence is CASSLATGGADTQYF. In DNA form, the CDR3 reads TGTGCCAGCAGCTTAGCGACAGGGGGCGCAGATACGCAGTATTTT.

The chain couples TRBV28 to TRBJ1-2, with TRBD1 as a possible D gene (6 bases). V lost 8 bases, J lost 4 bases, and 23 bases lay in between. Germline CDR1 MDHEN, CDR2 SYDVKM. The CDR3 consists of 16 residues. This chain's CDR3 is CASEPPYSGQSYGYTF. In DNA, the CDR3 is TGTGCCAGCGAACCCCCGTATAGCGGACAGTCCTATGGCTACACCTTC.

This chain uses TRBV2 with TRBJ2-1, with D perhaps TRBD2 (6 bases). Trimming removed 0 bases from V and 12 bases from J, with 15 bases in between. This CDR3 spans 14 amino acids. In germline, CDR1 is SNHLY, CDR2 FYNNEI. CDR3 residues: CASSEAPHPGGQFF. The DNA for the CDR3 is TGTGCCAGCAGTGAAGCGCCTCACCCCGGGGGGCAGTTCTTC.

This clonotype was recorded a few times. This rearrangement joins TRBV13 to TRBJ2-7; D gene unclear. The CDR3 extends over 13 amino acids. Germline CDR1 is PRHDT and CDR2 is FYEKMQ (reference sequence). V shed 4 bases and J shed 7 bases, with 14 bases lying between them. CDR3 DNA sequence: TGTGCCAGCAGCTCCCTCCCCGCTCGAGAGCAGTACTTC. Translation: CASSSLPAREQYF.

This clonotype has a count of ten or more. The rearrangement joins TRBV5-1 to TRBJ2-1; 7 bases are a match to TRBD2. Germline CDR1 and CDR2: SGHRS and YFSETQ. This CDR3 region has 15 residues. The ends lost 0 bases at V and 5 bases at J; junction bases unmatched: 5. The CDR3 DNA sequence: TGCGCCAGCAGCTTGGTTCTAGCGGCCCACAATGAGCAGTTCTTC. It yields the protein CASSLVLAAHNEQFF.

This clonotype has a count of ten or more. The rearrangement links TRBV11-2 to TRBJ2-1, with D perhaps TRBD2 (6 bases). The CDR3 runs 16 residues. The germline CDR1 and CDR2 sequences are SGHAT and FQNNGV. V lost 9 bases, J lost 0 bases, and 18 bases lay in between. Here the CDR3 reads CASSRRDGSSYNEQFF. CDR3 in DNA: TGTGCCAGTAGTCGGAGGGACGGCAGCTCCTACAATGAGCAGTTCTTC. The variable domain in full, with the rest retrieved from reference TRBV11-2 and TRBJ2-1, is EAGVAQSPRYKIIEKRQSVAFWCNPISGHATLYWYQQILGQGPKLLIQFQNNGVVDDSQLPKDRFSAERLKGVDSTLKIQPAKLEDSAVYLCASSRRDGSSYNEQFFGPGTRLTVL.

Only a few counts were recorded for this clonotype. The J gene is TRBJ2-7, the V gene TRBV7-3, with D uncertain. V was trimmed by 6 bases and J by 5 bases, leaving 14 bases between them. This CDR3 region has 13 residues. The germline CDR1 and CDR2 sequences are SGHTA and FQGTGA. The CDR3 DNA follows: TGTGCCAGCAGTAAGCTGGCGGCACACGAGCAGTACTTC. Translated: CASSKLAAHEQYF.

The V call is TRBV19, the J call TRBJ1-1; no clear D gene. V lost 3 bases, J lost 1 base, and 9 bases lay in between. CDR1 and CDR2 (germline): LNHDA, SQIVND (reference sequence). The CDR3 contains 14 residues. For the CDR3, the DNA is TGTGCCAGTAGTATCTTCGGGAGGAACACTGAAGCTTTCTTT. Translating it yields CASSIFGRNTEAFF.

This clonotype was seen many times. V is TRBV7-2 and J is TRBJ2-1; 11 nucleotides line up with TRBD2. V shed 4 bases, J shed 4 bases, and the junction held 6 bases outside the gene matches. Germline V gene lookup returns CDR1 SGHTA and CDR2 FQGNSA. The CDR3 sequence is 16 residues long. The CDR3 region is CASSSRGLAVYNEQFF. The CDR3 DNA is TGTGCCAGCAGCTCACGGGGACTAGCGGTTTACAATGAGCAGTTCTTC.

The chain recombines TRBV19 with TRBJ2-6; D is unresolved. Germline CDR1 and CDR2: LNHDA and SQIVND (reference sequence). The length of the CDR3 is 17 residues. The germline V and J ends were trimmed by 7 bases and 2 bases, with 18 bases remaining between them. The CDR3 region is CASNMATLRPGANVLTF. The CDR3 coding sequence is TGTGCCAGTAACATGGCCACCCTAAGGCCTGGGGCCAACGTCCTGACTTTC.

Many counts were recorded for this clonotype. This chain connects TRBV7-9 to TRBJ2-1; 7 bases match TRBD2. The CDR3 has 16 residues. Trimming at V came to 1 base and at J to 6 bases, leaving 9 bases not matched to a gene. CDR1 is SEHNR and CDR2 is FQNEAQ in the germline V gene (reference sequence). The CDR3 spells CASSLGPGGVGNEQFF. The CDR3 bases are TGTGCCAGCAGCTTAGGGCCGGGAGGAGTGGGCAATGAGCAGTTCTTC.

About this clonotype itself: At one end, the junction sequence differs from germline, possibly due to a read error. The chain links TRBV5-1 to TRBJ2-1; D unresolved. This CDR3 contains 13 residues. The germline gives CDR1 SGHRS, CDR2 YFSETQ. The CDR3 sequence is CASSRAHYNEQFF. The CDR3, as DNA: TGTGCCAGCAGCCGGGCACACTACAATGAGCAGTTCTTC.

In this sample, this clonotype turned up many times. This CDR3 is CASSPRGLAGGGQFF. CDR3 DNA: TGTGCCAGCAGCCCGAGGGGACTAGCGGGAGGCGGGCAGTTCTTC. The V and J genes are TRBV3-1 and TRBJ2-1; the match to TRBD2 covers 15 bases. CDR3 length equals 15 residues. Germline CDR1 is LGHDT and CDR2 is YNNKEL (reference sequence). The ends lost 4 bases at V and 12 bases at J; junction bases unmatched: 7.

This clonotype has ten or more counts. The gene calls are TRBV3-1 and TRBJ1-1, with TRBD1 as a possible D gene (6 bases). Trimming removed 3 bases from V and 4 bases from J, with 12 bases in between. This CDR3 contains 14 residues. Germline-derived CDR1 and CDR2 are LGHDT and YNNKEL (reference sequence). CDR3 nucleotide sequence: TGTGCCAGCAGCCAGGGGGGGCTGGGCACTGAAGCTTTCTTT. It codes for CASSQGGLGTEAFF.

This clonotype was seen a handful of times. The V and J genes are TRBV10-3 and TRBJ2-1, with 11 bases matching TRBD2. V shed 8 bases and J 6 bases; nucleotides not matched to a gene: 6. Germline V CDR1 and CDR2: ENHRY, SYGVKD. The CDR3 contains 14 residues. The CDR3 spells CAISSSGRSNEQFF. The CDR3 nucleotides are TGTGCCATCTCCTCTAGCGGGAGGTCCAATGAGCAGTTCTTC.

The chain carries TRBV24-1 and TRBJ2-2, with D possibly being TRBD1 or TRBD2 (5 bases each). Germline V gene data show CDR1 as KGHDR and CDR2 as SFDVKD. The CDR3 consists of 19 residues. V lost 1 base, J lost 2 bases, and 19 bases lay in between. The CDR3 sequence is CATSDFGDLGQLNTGELFF. DNA of the CDR3: TGTGCCACCAGTGATTTCGGGGATCTGGGGCAGCTAAACACCGGGGAGCTGTTTTTT.

This clonotype was seen a few times. The chain combines TRBV5-1 with TRBJ2-1, with D tentatively TRBD1 (6 bases). This CDR3 region has 12 residues. Trimming left V 5 bases short and J 7 bases short, with 10 bases between. Germline lookup yields CDR1 SGHRS and CDR2 YFSETQ. CDR3 loop: CASRQGFNEQFF. CDR3 in DNA: TGCGCCAGCAGACAGGGTTTTAATGAGCAGTTCTTC.

This clonotype has just a few counts. The chain is built from TRBV19 and TRBJ2-3; D may be TRBD2 (5 bases). Germline CDR1 and CDR2: LNHDA and SQIVND (reference sequence). This CDR3 is built from 16 residues. The V end lost 9 bases, the J end lost 1 base, and 20 bases lay between the germline ends. The CDR3 loop is CASEARKGRGTDTQYF. The CDR3, as DNA: TGTGCCAGCGAAGCAAGAAAAGGGAGAGGCACAGATACGCAGTATTTT.

The sample holds many counts of this clonotype. This chain links TRBV7-9 with TRBJ1-4; weak D call: TRBD1 (5 bases). The V and J ends lost 2 bases and 5 bases respectively, with 18 bases between them. CDR3 size: 17 residues. Germline-derived CDR1 and CDR2 are SEHNR and FQNEAQ (reference sequence). The CDR3 nucleotides read TGTGCCAGCAGCTTAATGGGCCTCGGGACTGAGAATGAAAAACTGTTTTTT. Translated: CASSLMGLGTENEKLFF.

This clonotype has at least ten counts. The chain has TRBV7-8 and TRBJ1-1; 8 nucleotides match TRBD1. The CDR3 loop spans 14 amino acids. V lost 8 bases to trimming and J lost 5 bases; unmatched junction nucleotides: 10. The V gene's germline CDR1 is SGHVS and CDR2 FQNEAQ. The CDR3 nucleotides read TGTGCCAGCGGTAGACAGGGGCCTGTTACTGAAGCTTTCTTT. Translating gives CASGRQGPVTEAFF. The full variable domain, in which reference TRBV7-8 and TRBJ1-1 provide the parts outside the CDR3, is GAGVSQSPRYKVAKRGQDVALRCDPISGHVSLFWYQQALGQGPEFLTYFQNEAQLDKSGLPSDRFFAERPEGSVSTLKIQRTQQEDSAVYLCASGRQGPVTEAFFGQGTRLTVV.

This chain links TRBV28 with TRBJ1-1; 8 bases match TRBD1. CDR3 length: 13 residues. With V trimmed by 1 base and J by 5 bases, 0 bases remained unmatched. Germline CDR1 reads MDHEN; CDR2 reads SYDVKM. The CDR3 region is CASSLYRGTEAFF. The DNA for the CDR3 is TGTGCCAGCAGTTTATACAGGGGGACTGAAGCTTTCTTT.

This clonotype was counted many times. This chain connects TRBV12-3 or TRBV12-4 to TRBJ2-5, with TRBD2 matching over 7 bases. CDR3 length: 15 residues. The V segment lost 3 bases and the J segment 1 base; nucleotides outside the gene matches: 5. CDR3 coding DNA: TGTGCCAGCAGTTTTGGGGGGGGGGTCCAAGAGACCCAGTACTTC. Translation gives CASSFGGGVQETQYF.